A selection of T cell receptor beta chains follows, all from one sample in a study of blood T cell repertoires in COVID-19. This table comes from immunoSEQ multiplex PCR, and its TCRdb copy is limited to in-frame clones, with some not included. The sample gives about 82,000 clones, 70% to 90% of which show up once; over 15% is in the top ten. Sequencing input: peripheral blood. The receptor source for this set is an older man with active or convalescent COVID-19. Each CDR3 is given with its conserved first and last residue. A D gene is named only where the DNA matches it firmly. Where a row states a size, it is once, few, many or the class of an expanded clone; other rows omit it.

DNA	CDR3	J	D	V	size
TGTGCCAGCAGCGTAGGGAGGAAATCACCCCTCCACTTT	CASSVGRKSPLHF	TRBJ1-6	.	TRBV9	.
TGTGCCAGCAGGTCAGGATGGAACACTGAAGCTTTCTTT	CASRSGWNTEAFF	TRBJ1-1	.	TRBV27	.
TGTGCCAGCAGTGCAGCGGGAGGCCCCACCGGGGAGCTGTTTTTT	CASSAAGGPTGELFF	TRBJ2-2	TRBD2	TRBV6-1	.
TGTGCCAGCTCCCAGGGGGGCAGCACAGATACGCAGTATTTT	CASSQGGSTDTQYF	TRBJ2-3	.	TRBV27	.
TGTGCCAGCAGTTTACGCGGAGAGACCCAGTACTTC	CASSLRGETQYF	TRBJ2-5	.	TRBV12-3/TRBV12-4	.
TGTGCCAGCAGCTTCCGGCGGACTAGCGGGAGAGATGAGCAGTTCTTC	CASSFRRTSGRDEQFF	TRBJ2-1	TRBD2	TRBV7-3	.
TGCGCCAGTGGACTAGGGAACACCGGGGAGCTGTTTTTT	CASGLGNTGELFF	TRBJ2-2	TRBD2	TRBV5-1	many
TGTGCCAGCAGAGATCCTCGACAGATATTAAGCACAGATACGCAGTATTTT	CASRDPRQILSTDTQYF	TRBJ2-3	.	TRBV2	.
TGTGCCAGCAGCCTTGACTTTCGCTACAATGAGCAGTTCTTC	CASSLDFRYNEQFF	TRBJ2-1	.	TRBV6-5	.
TGCGCCAGCAGCCAAGGGAGGTACAGGGGACGGAACGGCCCTAACTATGGCTACACCTTC	CASSQGRYRGRNGPNYGYTF	TRBJ1-2	TRBD1	TRBV4-1	few
TGTGCCAGCAGCTCCCCTAGCGGGAGTACAGATACGCAGTATTTT	CASSSPSGSTDTQYF	TRBJ2-3	TRBD2	TRBV7-2	many
TGTGCCAGCTCACCCAGGACAGGGTCAACAGATACGCAGTATTTT	CASSPRTGSTDTQYF	TRBJ2-3	TRBD1	TRBV18	.
TGTGCCAGCAGCTTAGGGTCAGGCTCGTCTGGAAACACCATATATTTT	CASSLGSGSSGNTIYF	TRBJ1-3	.	TRBV7-2	once
TGTGCCAGCAGCTTGAACCGGGACAGGGCCAATGAGCAGTTCTTC	CASSLNRDRANEQFF	TRBJ2-1	TRBD1	TRBV11-2	.
TGTGCCAGCAGCTGGGGACAGCCGGGCAATGAGCAGTTCTTC	CASSWGQPGNEQFF	TRBJ2-1	TRBD1	TRBV7-2	.
TGTGCCAGCAGCCGGTCCAGGGGTAGAAACGGCTACACCTTC	CASSRSRGRNGYTF	TRBJ1-2	.	TRBV5-8	once
TGTGCCAGCACCCGCCACGGGGTAGACTATGGCTACACCTTC	CASTRHGVDYGYTF	TRBJ1-2	.	TRBV27	.
TGTGCCAGCTCCGCCTATAATTCACCCCTCCACTTT	CASSAYNSPLHF	TRBJ1-6	.	TRBV2	few
TGTGCCAGCAGCTTCCCCTACCAAGAGACCCAGTACTTC	CASSFPYQETQYF	TRBJ2-5	.	TRBV11-2	.
TGTGCCAGCAGTTTATCGACTAGCGTCGGGACCCAGTACTTC	CASSLSTSVGTQYF	TRBJ2-5	TRBD2	TRBV27	.
TGTGCCAGCAGCTCCCTAGCGGGGCCGAACACCGGGGAGCTGTTTTTT	CASSSLAGPNTGELFF	TRBJ2-2	TRBD2	TRBV11-3	few
TGTGCCACCAGTGCCCGGGGGAGGACTGAAGCTTTCTTT	CATSARGRTEAFF	TRBJ1-1	.	TRBV24-1	.
TGTGCCATCAGGGAAGGGGACTATGGCTACACCTTC	CAIREGDYGYTF	TRBJ1-2	.	TRBV10-3	.
TGTGCCAGCAGTTTACGGGGGGCCGGCCAGCCCCAGCATTTT	CASSLRGAGQPQHF	TRBJ1-5	.	TRBV28	.
TGTGCCAGCTCACCCTCGGGACAGTGGAAGACCCAGTACTTC	CASSPSGQWKTQYF	TRBJ2-5	TRBD1	TRBV18	.
TGTGCCAGCAGTTCACTAGCGGGGGCGCCTAAGCAGTTCTTC	CASSSLAGAPKQFF	TRBJ2-1	TRBD2	TRBV28	once